Included here is one T cell receptor (beta chain) sequence, with context. Its recognized antigen is unknown. No quality values exist for individual bases; no much larger clone is one base distant. The source of the sample is a study of technical replicates of blood from several donors (dated by TCRdb to about 2017). The CDR1 and CDR2 encoded by the germline V gene are SNHLY and FYNNEI. The CDR3 holds 15 amino acids from the cysteine to the phenylalanine. The CDR3 DNA has 45 bases and is translated from base 1. V loses 6 bases of germline sequence and J loses 2 bases, and the interval between the two ends is 14 bases. Library construction relied on the immunoSEQ multiplex PCR assay. Not all clones reach the TCRdb copy of this immuneACCESS table, which keeps in-frame sequences only. Checked studies attribute under half of the gap to unresolved V genes and leave the rest unexplained. In all, the sample holds around 76,000 clones, and about 90% of those were seen once. Together, the top ten hold approximately 0.27% of the sample.

The sequencing sample was made of T cells isolated from PBMCs. The V and J segments used are TRBV2 and TRBJ1-5; the D gene is possibly TRBD1, with 6 bases matching. The TCR was taken from a human donor in good health. The nucleotide sequence reads as follows: TGTGCCAGCAGGGTTCGGGGGGCAGGCAATCAGCCCCAGCATTTT. This is translated as CASRVRGAGNQPQHF.